The entry that follows covers one T cell receptor (beta chain) sequence. This sample stems from a study of blood T cell repertoires in COVID-19. Across the study: T cells, B-cell-depleted T cells, or PBMCs provided the cDNA or gDNA that served as material.

V shed 5 bases and J shed 7 bases, with 12 bases lying between them. The CDR3 runs 12 residues. CDR1 is GTSNPN and CDR2 is SVGIG in the germline V gene (reference sequence). Participants' reported clinical history set cohort assignment. Original analysis: Reference gene primer amplification in the assay estimated nucleated cell counts. Generated by immunoSEQ multiplex PCR, the TCRdb table keeps only in-frame clones and is missing some. V and J calls and clone size are copied from that table; D and trimming were computed from the DNA. The table includes under 250,000 clones, roughly four fifths detected once.

Sample: PBMCs or T cells enriched from blood (not recorded which). V gene TRBV30 combines with J gene TRBJ1-5; tentatively, D is TRBD1 (5 bases). This receptor was taken from a woman aged 40 to 50 with acute COVID-19. The CDR3 sequence is CAWGAGWQPQHF. Here the CDR3 DNA reads TGTGCCTGGGGGGCCGGGTGGCAGCCCCAGCATTTT.